This is a list of T cell receptor beta chains from one sample in a study of beta chain features in type 1 diabetes. Generated by immunoSEQ multiplex PCR, the TCRdb table keeps only in-frame clones and is missing some. Among 630,000 or so clones listed, about an eighth were seen once. Sequencing was done on a sample of naive CD4+ T cells from blood. These receptors all come from a man younger than 35 with type 1 diabetes. Both conserved end residues are part of each CDR3. The D gene is left open where the match is weak. The size of a clone is reported for some rows only, either as once, few or many, or as a class for expanded clones.

d_call,v_call,j_call,clone_size,cdr3_nt,cdr3_aa
-,TRBV29-1,TRBJ1-2,few,TGCAGCGTTGAAGGACACCGTAACTATGGCTACACCTTC,CSVEGHRNYGYTF
-,TRBV14,TRBJ2-4,many,TGTGCCAGCGGACCCGGATCCCTCATTCAGTACTTC,CASGPGSLIQYF
-,TRBV27,TRBJ2-6,-,TGTGCCAGCAGAGAGATGAGATCTGGGGCCAACGTCCTGACTTTC,CASREMRSGANVLTF
-,TRBV30,TRBJ2-5,few,TGTGCCTGGAGTAACAGTGGGCCGGGGACCCAGTACTTC,CAWSNSGPGTQYF
-,TRBV7-2,TRBJ1-1,-,TGTGCCAGCAGCACCCGGACGGTAATCTTGAACACTGAAGCTTTCTTT,CASSTRTVILNTEAFF
-,TRBV25-1,TRBJ1-6,-,TGTGCCAGCATGCAAAGCTCCTATAATTCACCCCTCCACTTT,CASMQSSYNSPLHF
-,TRBV11-2,TRBJ2-3,-,TGTGCCAGCGGTTTGGGGGCGAAGGCAGATACGCAGTATTTT,CASGLGAKADTQYF
-,TRBV5-1,TRBJ2-7,-,TGCGCCAGCAGACAGGGCCGAAGCGAGCAGTACTTC,CASRQGRSEQYF
-,TRBV28,TRBJ1-1,-,TGTGCCAGCCTACAGGGAGGAAGGACTGAAGCTTTCTTT,CASLQGGRTEAFF
-,TRBV9,TRBJ1-1,-,TGTGCCAGCAGCGTAGGGCAGGGTAAGATCGGCACTGAAGCTTTCTTT,CASSVGQGKIGTEAFF
-,TRBV9,TRBJ1-5,few,TGTGCCAGCAGCGTAACGGGGAATCAGCCCCAGCATTTT,CASSVTGNQPQHF
TRBD1,TRBV7-9,TRBJ1-1,few,TGTGCCAGCAGACGGACAGGTCCCGAAGCTTTCTTT,CASRRTGPEAFF
-,TRBV28,TRBJ2-7,-,TGTGCCAGCAGCCCGGACAGTTACGAGCAGTACTTC,CASSPDSYEQYF
-,TRBV2,TRBJ2-1,few,TGTGCCAGCCGGGACCTCTCCTACAATGAGCAGTTCTTC,CASRDLSYNEQFF
-,TRBV28,TRBJ2-6,-,TGTGCCAGCAGTTCGGTATGGGTTTCGGCTGGGGCCAACGTCCTGACTTTC,CASSSVWVSAGANVLTF
-,TRBV29-1,TRBJ1-1,few,TGCAGCGTTGAAGTAGGGCAGTTGAACACTGAAGCTTTCTTT,CSVEVGQLNTEAFF
-,TRBV29-1,TRBJ2-3,few,TGCAGCGTTGAGTCTCTTCCTAGCACAGATACGCAGTATTTT,CSVESLPSTDTQYF
-,TRBV28,TRBJ2-7,few,TGTGCCAGCAGTTTTCCGGTCTACGAGCAGTACTTC,CASSFPVYEQYF
-,TRBV29-1,TRBJ2-2,few,TGCAGCGTTGAACAGGCGACTAACACCGGGGAGCTGTTTTTT,CSVEQATNTGELFF
-,TRBV18,TRBJ2-3,-,TGTGCCAGCTCTTCCACCGAAGCAGATACGCAGTATTTT,CASSSTEADTQYF
-,TRBV30,TRBJ2-1,few,TGTGCCTGGATCCTTCCGGGGAACAATGAGCAGTTCTTC,CAWILPGNNEQFF
-,TRBV5-1,TRBJ2-1,few,TGCGCCAGCAGCTTGAAACGGGAGAATGAGCAGTTCTTC,CASSLKRENEQFF
-,TRBV7-9,TRBJ2-5,-,TGTGCCAGCAGCTTATTCCGGGCCCAAGAGACCCAGTACTTC,CASSLFRAQETQYF
-,TRBV7-3,TRBJ2-3,few,TGTGCCAGCAGCCGACTAGGGGCAGATACGCAGTATTTT,CASSRLGADTQYF
-,TRBV7-2,TRBJ2-3,-,TGTGCCAGCAGCTTAGACCTAGGCGGGTATACGCAGTATTTT,CASSLDLGGYTQYF
-,TRBV19,TRBJ2-5,-,TGTGCCAGTAGTATATCGCCGACAGGCCAAGAGACCCAGTACTTC,CASSISPTGQETQYF
TRBD1,TRBV28,TRBJ2-5,few,TGTGCCAGCAGTCGGGACAGGGGGCCGGGAGAGACCCAGTACTTC,CASSRDRGPGETQYF
TRBD1,TRBV5-1,TRBJ2-7,-,TGCGCCAGCAGCTTGGTTGGGACAGGGGGTAGCGAGCAGTACTTC,CASSLVGTGGSEQYF
-,TRBV25-1,TRBJ1-1,few,TGTGCCAGCAGTCACCCCGGGAGCACTGAAGCTTTCTTT,CASSHPGSTEAFF
-,TRBV29-1,TRBJ1-1,-,TGCAGCGTTGGGATGGTTGAAGCTTTCTTT,CSVGMVEAFF
-,TRBV9,TRBJ2-7,few,TGTGCCAGCAGCCCCGGGCAGGGGCTATACGAGCAGTACTTC,CASSPGQGLYEQYF
-,TRBV6-5,TRBJ1-1,-,TGTGCCAGCAAACAAGGACAGGAAGCTTTCTTT,CASKQGQEAFF
TRBD2,TRBV2,TRBJ2-7,-,TGTGCCAGCAGTGGCCCGGGAGGGCCAATTCCGTACTTC,CASSGPGGPIPYF
-,TRBV28,TRBJ2-7,-,TGTGCCAGCAGTTTGCCCACTTCCGAGCAGTACTTC,CASSLPTSEQYF
-,TRBV4-2,TRBJ1-2,few,TGTGCCAGCAGCCAAGAAGAATTACGGGCTGCTCTATCGGGCTACACCTTC,CASSQEELRAALSGYTF
-,TRBV7-6,TRBJ1-3,-,TGTGCCAGCAGCCCACAGGGCTCTGGAAACACCATATATTTT,CASSPQGSGNTIYF
TRBD2,TRBV11-2,TRBJ2-3,-,TGTGCCAGCAGCTTCTTTGGGCAGATAGCGGGAGCGAGCACAGATACGCAGTATTTT,CASSFFGQIAGASTDTQYF
-,TRBV21-1,TRBJ2-1,-,TGTGCCAGCAGCACCCGAGGAGGTGCGGGAAAAGGCGATGAGCAGTTCTTC,CASSTRGGAGKGDEQFF
-,TRBV7-9,TRBJ2-7,-,TGTGCCAGCAGCTTAAGAGGGGGGCTCTCCTACGAGCAGTACTTC,CASSLRGGLSYEQYF
TRBD1,TRBV30,TRBJ1-1,-,TGTGCCTGGAGGGTACAGGGGACCACTGAAGCTTTCTTT,CAWRVQGTTEAFF
-,TRBV5-1,TRBJ2-1,few,TGCGCCAGCAGCTTGGCCGACCAGGGGTACAATGAGCAGTTCTTC,CASSLADQGYNEQFF
-,TRBV5-1,TRBJ2-7,few,TGCGCCAGCAGCTTGGCCGGAGGGGACTACGAGCAGTACTTC,CASSLAGGDYEQYF
-,TRBV7-9,TRBJ2-2,-,TGTGCCAGCCCTGGCAGCCTGGTCGAAGGGGAGCTGTTTTTT,CASPGSLVEGELFF
-,TRBV7-3,TRBJ2-3,-,TGTGCCAGCAGCCCTAGGGAGTGGGATACGCAGTATTTT,CASSPREWDTQYF
-,TRBV2,TRBJ2-3,-,TGTGCCAGCAGTGAGGCCCAGATGCGGACAGATACGCAGTATTTT,CASSEAQMRTDTQYF
-,TRBV19,TRBJ2-3,few,TGTGCCAGTAGTACGTACTCTGTTTGGGATACGCAGTATTTT,CASSTYSVWDTQYF
-,TRBV5-1,TRBJ1-1,few,TGCGCCAGCAGCTTATCTGTGAGGGCCACTGAAGCTTTCTTT,CASSLSVRATEAFF
-,TRBV6-6,TRBJ1-1,-,TGTGCCAGCAGCAAAGGACTGCTGAACACTGAAGCTTTCTTT,CASSKGLLNTEAFF
-,TRBV6-5,TRBJ2-7,few,TGTGCCAGCAGTTACTGGGACGGACGCGAGCAGTACTTC,CASSYWDGREQYF
-,TRBV5-1,TRBJ2-5,-,TGCGCCAGCAGCTTGGGTCCAGGGGAGACCCAGTACTTC,CASSLGPGETQYF
-,TRBV27,TRBJ1-5,few,TGTGCCAGCAGTTTAACGGGAATTCATCAGCCCCAGCATTTT,CASSLTGIHQPQHF
-,TRBV20-1,TRBJ2-4,few,TGCAGTGCTAGTGTTTTAGGGATTCAGTACTTC,CSASVLGIQYF
TRBD1,TRBV18,TRBJ2-7,few,TGTGCCAGCTCACCCGACAGGGGGGTGACCTACGAGCAGTACTTC,CASSPDRGVTYEQYF
-,TRBV7-6,TRBJ2-3,few,TGTGCCAGCAGCTTAGCCGGGTGGGATACGCAGTATTTT,CASSLAGWDTQYF
TRBD1,TRBV27,TRBJ1-1,-,TGTGCCAGCAGTTCCCCGACAGGGGGTATCGTCACTGAAGCTTTCTTT,CASSSPTGGIVTEAFF
TRBD1,TRBV29-1,TRBJ1-2,few,TGCAGCGTTGAATACGGACAGGGCTATGGCTACACCTTC,CSVEYGQGYGYTF
TRBD1,TRBV30,TRBJ2-7,-,TGTGCCTGGACCGGGACAGACTACGAGCAGTACTTC,CAWTGTDYEQYF
-,TRBV29-1,TRBJ1-1,few,TGCAGCGTCGCCGCGGTTTTCGGCACTGAAGCTTTCTTT,CSVAAVFGTEAFF
-,TRBV6-6,TRBJ2-3,-,TGTGCCAGCAGTTACTCGAGCGGTCTCACAGATACGCAGTATTTT,CASSYSSGLTDTQYF
TRBD1,TRBV11-2,TRBJ2-5,-,TGTGCCAGCAGCTTAGTACAGGGGAGCGAGACCCAGTACTTC,CASSLVQGSETQYF